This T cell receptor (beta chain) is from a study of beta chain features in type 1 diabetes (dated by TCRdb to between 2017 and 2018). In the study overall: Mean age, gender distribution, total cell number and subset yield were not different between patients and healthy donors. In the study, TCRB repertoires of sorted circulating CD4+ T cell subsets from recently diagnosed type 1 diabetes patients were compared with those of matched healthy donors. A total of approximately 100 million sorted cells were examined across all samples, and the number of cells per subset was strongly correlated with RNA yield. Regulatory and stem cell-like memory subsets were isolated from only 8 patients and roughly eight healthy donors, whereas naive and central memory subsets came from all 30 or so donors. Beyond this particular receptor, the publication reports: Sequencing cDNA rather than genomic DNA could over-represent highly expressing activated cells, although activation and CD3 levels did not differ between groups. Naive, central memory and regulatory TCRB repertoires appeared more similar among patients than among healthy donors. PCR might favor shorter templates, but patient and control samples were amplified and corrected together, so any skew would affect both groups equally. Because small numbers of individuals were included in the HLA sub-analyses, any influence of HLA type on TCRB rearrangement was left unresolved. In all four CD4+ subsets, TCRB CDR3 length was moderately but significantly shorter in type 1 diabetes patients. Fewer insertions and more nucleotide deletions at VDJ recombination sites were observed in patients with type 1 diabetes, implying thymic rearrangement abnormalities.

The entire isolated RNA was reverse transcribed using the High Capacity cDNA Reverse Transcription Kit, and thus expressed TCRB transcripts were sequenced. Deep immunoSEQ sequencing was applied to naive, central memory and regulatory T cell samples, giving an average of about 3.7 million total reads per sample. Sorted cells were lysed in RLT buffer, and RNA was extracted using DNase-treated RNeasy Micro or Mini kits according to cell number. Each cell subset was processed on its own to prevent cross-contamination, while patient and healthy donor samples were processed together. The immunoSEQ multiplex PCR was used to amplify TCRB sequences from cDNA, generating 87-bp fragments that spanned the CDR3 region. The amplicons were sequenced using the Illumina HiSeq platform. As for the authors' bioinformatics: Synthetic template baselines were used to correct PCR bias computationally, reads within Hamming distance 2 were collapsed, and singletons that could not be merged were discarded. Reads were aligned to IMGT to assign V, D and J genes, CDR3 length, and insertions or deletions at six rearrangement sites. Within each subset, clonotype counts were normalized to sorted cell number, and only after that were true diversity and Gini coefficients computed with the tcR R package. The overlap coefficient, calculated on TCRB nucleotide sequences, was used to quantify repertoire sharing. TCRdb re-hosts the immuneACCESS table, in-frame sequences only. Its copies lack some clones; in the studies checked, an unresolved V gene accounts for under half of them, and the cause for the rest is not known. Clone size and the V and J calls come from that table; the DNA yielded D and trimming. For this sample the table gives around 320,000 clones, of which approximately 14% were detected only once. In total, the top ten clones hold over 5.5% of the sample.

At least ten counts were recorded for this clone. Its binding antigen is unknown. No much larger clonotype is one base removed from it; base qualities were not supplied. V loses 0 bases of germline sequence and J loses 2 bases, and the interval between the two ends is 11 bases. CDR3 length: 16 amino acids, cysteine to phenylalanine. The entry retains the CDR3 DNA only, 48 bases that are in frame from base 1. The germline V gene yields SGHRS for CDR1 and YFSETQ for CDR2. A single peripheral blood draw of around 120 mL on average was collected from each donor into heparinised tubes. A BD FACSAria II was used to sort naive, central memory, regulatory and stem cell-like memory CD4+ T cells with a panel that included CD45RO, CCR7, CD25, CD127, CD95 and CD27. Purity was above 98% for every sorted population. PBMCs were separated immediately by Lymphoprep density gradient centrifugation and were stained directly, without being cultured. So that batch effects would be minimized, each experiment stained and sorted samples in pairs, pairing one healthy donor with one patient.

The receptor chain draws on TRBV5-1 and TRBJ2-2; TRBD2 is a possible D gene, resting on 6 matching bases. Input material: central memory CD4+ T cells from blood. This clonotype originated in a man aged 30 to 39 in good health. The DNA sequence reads TGCGCCAGCAGCTTGGGACTAGTAGCTAACACCGGGGAGCTGTTTTTT. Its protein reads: CASSLGLVANTGELFF.